The clone carrying this T cell receptor beta chain was seen many times. The antigen is undetermined. These data are taken from a study of T cells after yellow fever vaccination. Study overall: Preparation of the low-cell-number fractions used SMART-Seq v4 Ultra Low Input.

Losses at the gene ends were 8 bases for V and 6 bases for J; bases not matched to a gene: 15. From germline, CDR1 is MDHEN and CDR2 SYDVKM. The CDR3 spans 15 residues. Findings of the study overall: Booster samples showed a return of most primary-vaccination clones (about 96% CD4, approximately 85% CD8).

The study made its TCR cDNA through 5'RACE template switching. That step introduced a universal primer site along with UMIs. Using its own MiXCR run on the 5' RACE reads, TCRdb lists one record per CDR3 protein. Of about 350,000 distinct CDR3 sequences listed, 4.1% are singletons. This sequence joins TRBV28 and TRBJ2-5; TRBD2 agrees at 7 bases. The material was PBMCs, obtained 5 days after the yellow fever booster vaccination. The TCR sequence derives from a man aged 18 to 35 who received the YFV17D yellow fever vaccine. In DNA, the CDR3 is TGTGCCAGCGAACTCGGGGGGTTCATAACGAAGACCCAGTACTTC. Amino acids: CASELGGFITKTQYF.